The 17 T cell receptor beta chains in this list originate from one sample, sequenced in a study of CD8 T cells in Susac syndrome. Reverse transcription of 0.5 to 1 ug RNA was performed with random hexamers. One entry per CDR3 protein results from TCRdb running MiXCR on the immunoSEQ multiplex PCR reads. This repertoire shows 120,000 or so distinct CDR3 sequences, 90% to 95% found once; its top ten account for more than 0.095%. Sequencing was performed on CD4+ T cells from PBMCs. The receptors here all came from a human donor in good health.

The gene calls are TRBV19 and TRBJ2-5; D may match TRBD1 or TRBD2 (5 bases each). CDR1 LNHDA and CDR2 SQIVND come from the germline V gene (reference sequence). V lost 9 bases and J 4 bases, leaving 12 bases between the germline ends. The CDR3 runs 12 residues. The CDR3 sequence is CASRGVGETQYF. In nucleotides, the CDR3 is TGTGCCAGCCGAGGGGTCGGAGAGACCCAGTACTTC.

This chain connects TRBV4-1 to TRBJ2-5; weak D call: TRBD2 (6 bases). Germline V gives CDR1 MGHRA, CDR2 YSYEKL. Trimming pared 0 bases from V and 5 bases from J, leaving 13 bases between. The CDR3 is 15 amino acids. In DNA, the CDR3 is TGCGCCAGCAGCCAAGAGGGGACTTCCCGGGAGACCCAGTACTTC. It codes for CASSQEGTSRETQYF.

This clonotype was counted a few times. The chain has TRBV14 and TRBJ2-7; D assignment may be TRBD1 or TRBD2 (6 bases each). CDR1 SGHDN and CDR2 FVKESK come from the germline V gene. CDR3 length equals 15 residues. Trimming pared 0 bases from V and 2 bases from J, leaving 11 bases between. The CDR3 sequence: CASSQDRGTPYEQYF. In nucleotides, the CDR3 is TGTGCCAGCAGCCAAGATCGCGGGACACCCTACGAGCAGTACTTC.

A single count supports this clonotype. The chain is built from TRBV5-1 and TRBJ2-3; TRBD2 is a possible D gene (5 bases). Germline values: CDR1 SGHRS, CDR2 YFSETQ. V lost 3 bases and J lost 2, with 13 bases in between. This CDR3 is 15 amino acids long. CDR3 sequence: CASSSVGEITDTQYF. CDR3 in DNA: TGCGCCAGCAGCTCTGTGGGAGAGATCACAGATACGCAGTATTTT. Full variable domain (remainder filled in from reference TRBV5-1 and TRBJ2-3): KAGVTQTPRYLIKTRGQQVTLSCSPISGHRSVSWYQQTPGQGLQFLFEYFSETQRNKGNFPGRFSGRQFSNSRSEMNVSTLELGDSALYLCASSSVGEITDTQYFGPGTRLTVL.

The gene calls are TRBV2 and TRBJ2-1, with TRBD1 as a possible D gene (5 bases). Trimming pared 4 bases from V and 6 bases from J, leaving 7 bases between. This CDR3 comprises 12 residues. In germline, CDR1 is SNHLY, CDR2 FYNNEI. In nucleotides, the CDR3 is TGTGCCAGCAGTGGACAGAGCAATGAGCAGTTCTTC. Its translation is CASSGQSNEQFF.

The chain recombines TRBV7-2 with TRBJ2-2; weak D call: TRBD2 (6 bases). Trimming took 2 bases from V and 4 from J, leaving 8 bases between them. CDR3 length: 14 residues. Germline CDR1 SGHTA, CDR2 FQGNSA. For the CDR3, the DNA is TGTGCCAGCAGCTTAACGGGAGTCACCGGGGAGCTGTTTTTT. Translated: CASSLTGVTGELFF.

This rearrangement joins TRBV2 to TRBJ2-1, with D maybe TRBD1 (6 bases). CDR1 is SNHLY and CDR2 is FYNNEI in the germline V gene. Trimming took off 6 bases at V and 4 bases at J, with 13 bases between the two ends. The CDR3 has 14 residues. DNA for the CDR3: TGTGCCAGCAGGGCTTCGGACAGTTACAATGAGCAGTTCTTC. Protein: CASRASDSYNEQFF.

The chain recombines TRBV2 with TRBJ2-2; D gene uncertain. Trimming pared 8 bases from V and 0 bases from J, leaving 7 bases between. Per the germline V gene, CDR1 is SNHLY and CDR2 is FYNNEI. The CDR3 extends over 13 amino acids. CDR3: CASRQTNTGELFF. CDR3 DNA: TGTGCCAGCCGACAAACGAACACCGGGGAGCTGTTTTTT.

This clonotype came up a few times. CDR3 sequence (DNA): TGTGCCACCAGCCCTGGGAGCGGATACGAGCAGTACTTC. Translated: CATSPGSGYEQYF. The chain links TRBV24-1 to TRBJ2-7; tentative D call: TRBD2 (5 bases). There are 13 residues in the CDR3. V lost 7 bases and J lost 4, with 13 bases in between. Germline V gene sequence: CDR1 KGHDR, CDR2 SFDVKD.

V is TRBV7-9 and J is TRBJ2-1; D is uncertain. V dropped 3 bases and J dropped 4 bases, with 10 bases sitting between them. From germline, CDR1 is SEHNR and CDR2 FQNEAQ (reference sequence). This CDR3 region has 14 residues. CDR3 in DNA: TGTGCCAGCAGCTTCGGTGACGGGTACAATGAGCAGTTCTTC. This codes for CASSFGDGYNEQFF.

Here the CDR3 DNA reads TGCAGCGCGGCGGTTGGGAGGGATGGAGATACGCAGTATTTT. It codes for CSAAVGRDGDTQYF. This chain links TRBV29-1 with TRBJ2-3; TRBD2 matches at 7 bases. In germline, CDR1 is SQVTM, CDR2 ANQGSEA. The trim removed 7 bases at V and 5 bases at J, leaving 12 bases unmatched. The CDR3 has 14 amino acids.

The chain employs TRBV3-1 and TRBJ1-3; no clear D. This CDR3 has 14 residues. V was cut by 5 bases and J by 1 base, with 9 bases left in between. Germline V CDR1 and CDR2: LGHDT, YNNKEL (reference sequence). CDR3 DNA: TGTGCCAGCAGCGAACAGCATTCTGGAAACACCATATATTTT. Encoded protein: CASSEQHSGNTIYF.

The CDR3 nucleotides read TGTGCCGGACAGGTCCCTAACTATGGCTACACCTTC. It yields the protein CAGQVPNYGYTF. The rearrangement uses TRBV2 and TRBJ1-2; 7 bases line up with TRBD1. The germline V gene encodes CDR1 SNHLY and CDR2 FYNNEI. The V gene end was trimmed by 11 bases and the J gene end by 0 bases; junction bases not matched to a gene: 3. The CDR3 has 12 residues.

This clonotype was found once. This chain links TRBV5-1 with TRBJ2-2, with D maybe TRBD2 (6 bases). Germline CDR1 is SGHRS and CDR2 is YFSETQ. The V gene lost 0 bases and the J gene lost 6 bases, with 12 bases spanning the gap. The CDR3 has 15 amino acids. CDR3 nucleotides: TGCGCCAGCAGCTTGGGATCATCTAGCGCCGGGGAGCTGTTTTTT. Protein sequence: CASSLGSSSAGELFF.

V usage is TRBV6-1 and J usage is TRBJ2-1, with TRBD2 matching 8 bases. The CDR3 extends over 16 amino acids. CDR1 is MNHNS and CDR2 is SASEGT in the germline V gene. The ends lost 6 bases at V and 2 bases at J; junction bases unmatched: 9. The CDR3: CASSPIAGRPYNEQFF. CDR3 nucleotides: TGTGCCAGCAGCCCGATAGCGGGAAGACCCTACAATGAGCAGTTCTTC.

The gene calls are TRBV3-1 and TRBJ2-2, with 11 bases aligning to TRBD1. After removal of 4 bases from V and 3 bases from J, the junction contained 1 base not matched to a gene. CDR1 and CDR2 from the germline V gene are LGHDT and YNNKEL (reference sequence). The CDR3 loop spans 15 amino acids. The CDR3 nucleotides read TGTGCCAGCAGCCGGACAGGGGGCGACACCGGGGAGCTGTTTTTT. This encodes CASSRTGGDTGELFF.

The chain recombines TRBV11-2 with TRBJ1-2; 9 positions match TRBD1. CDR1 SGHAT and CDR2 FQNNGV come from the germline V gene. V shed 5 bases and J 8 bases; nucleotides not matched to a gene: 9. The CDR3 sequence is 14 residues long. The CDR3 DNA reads TGTGCCAGCAGCCCGACACGGGACAGGGTCGGCTACACCTTC. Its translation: CASSPTRDRVGYTF.